A selection of T cell receptor beta chains follows, all from one sample in a study of T-cell reconstitution after alpha-beta-depleted transplantation in children. TCRdb reanalysed the PCR reads using MiXCR and keeps one entry per CDR3 protein. The sample lists 150,000 to 250,000 distinct CDR3 sequences, roughly 6.5% seen once, with roughly 4.8% in the top ten. The sequenced sample was PBMCs, obtained before TCRalphabeta/CD19-depleted stem cell transplant. These TCRs come from a girl under two years old with combined immunodeficiency, due to receive a stem cell transplant. Each CDR3 is given with its conserved first and last residue. A D gene is named only where the DNA matches it firmly. Sizes are listed as how often the clone was seen (once, few, many) or a class if it is expanded.

v_call,d_call,clone_size,j_call,cdr3_aa,cdr3_nt
TRBV27,TRBD1,many,TRBJ1-5,CASILPPDRVLNQPQHF,TGTGCCAGCATCCTCCCGCCCGACAGGGTCCTTAATCAGCCCCAGCATTTT
TRBV7-9,NA,many,TRBJ2-1,CASDTGPTYNEQFF,TGTGCCAGCGACACAGGGCCCACATACAATGAGCAGTTCTTC
TRBV12-3/TRBV12-4,NA,many,TRBJ2-1,CASSWGTYNEQFF,TGTGCCAGCAGTTGGGGAACCTACAATGAGCAGTTCTTC
TRBV24-1,NA,many,TRBJ2-3,CATSDPRGFTDTQYF,TGTGCCACCAGTGACCCGCGGGGATTCACAGATACGCAGTATTTT
TRBV6-2/TRBV6-3,TRBD2,many,TRBJ2-5,CASSFTTSGGGPQQETQYF,TGTGCCAGCAGTTTCACCACTAGCGGGGGCGGACCCCAGCAAGAGACCCAGTACTTC
TRBV4-3,NA,large,TRBJ2-2,CASSQELVAGIVSGELFF,TGCGCCAGCAGCCAAGAACTGGTGGCAGGGATAGTATCCGGGGAGCTGTTTTTT
TRBV9,TRBD2,many,TRBJ2-1,CASSVVAGGPNEQFF,TGTGCCAGCAGCGTAGTAGCGGGGGGGCCCAATGAGCAGTTCTTC
TRBV28,NA,many,TRBJ2-7,CASSLLYEQYF,TGTGCCAGCAGTTTATTGTACGAGCAGTACTTC
TRBV27,TRBD2,many,TRBJ2-1,CASRILAGEDEQFF,TGTGCCAGCAGAATACTAGCGGGAGAAGATGAGCAGTTCTTC
TRBV24-1,TRBD1,many,TRBJ2-2,CATSALTGMNTGELFF,TGTGCCACCAGTGCTTTGACAGGGATGAACACCGGGGAGCTGTTTTTT
TRBV7-2,TRBD2,many,TRBJ2-1,CASSPRDYFNEQFF,TGTGCCAGCAGCCCCCGGGACTATTTCAATGAGCAGTTCTTC
TRBV29-1,NA,many,TRBJ2-7,CSARLSYEQYF,TGCAGCGCTCGACTCTCCTACGAGCAGTACTTC